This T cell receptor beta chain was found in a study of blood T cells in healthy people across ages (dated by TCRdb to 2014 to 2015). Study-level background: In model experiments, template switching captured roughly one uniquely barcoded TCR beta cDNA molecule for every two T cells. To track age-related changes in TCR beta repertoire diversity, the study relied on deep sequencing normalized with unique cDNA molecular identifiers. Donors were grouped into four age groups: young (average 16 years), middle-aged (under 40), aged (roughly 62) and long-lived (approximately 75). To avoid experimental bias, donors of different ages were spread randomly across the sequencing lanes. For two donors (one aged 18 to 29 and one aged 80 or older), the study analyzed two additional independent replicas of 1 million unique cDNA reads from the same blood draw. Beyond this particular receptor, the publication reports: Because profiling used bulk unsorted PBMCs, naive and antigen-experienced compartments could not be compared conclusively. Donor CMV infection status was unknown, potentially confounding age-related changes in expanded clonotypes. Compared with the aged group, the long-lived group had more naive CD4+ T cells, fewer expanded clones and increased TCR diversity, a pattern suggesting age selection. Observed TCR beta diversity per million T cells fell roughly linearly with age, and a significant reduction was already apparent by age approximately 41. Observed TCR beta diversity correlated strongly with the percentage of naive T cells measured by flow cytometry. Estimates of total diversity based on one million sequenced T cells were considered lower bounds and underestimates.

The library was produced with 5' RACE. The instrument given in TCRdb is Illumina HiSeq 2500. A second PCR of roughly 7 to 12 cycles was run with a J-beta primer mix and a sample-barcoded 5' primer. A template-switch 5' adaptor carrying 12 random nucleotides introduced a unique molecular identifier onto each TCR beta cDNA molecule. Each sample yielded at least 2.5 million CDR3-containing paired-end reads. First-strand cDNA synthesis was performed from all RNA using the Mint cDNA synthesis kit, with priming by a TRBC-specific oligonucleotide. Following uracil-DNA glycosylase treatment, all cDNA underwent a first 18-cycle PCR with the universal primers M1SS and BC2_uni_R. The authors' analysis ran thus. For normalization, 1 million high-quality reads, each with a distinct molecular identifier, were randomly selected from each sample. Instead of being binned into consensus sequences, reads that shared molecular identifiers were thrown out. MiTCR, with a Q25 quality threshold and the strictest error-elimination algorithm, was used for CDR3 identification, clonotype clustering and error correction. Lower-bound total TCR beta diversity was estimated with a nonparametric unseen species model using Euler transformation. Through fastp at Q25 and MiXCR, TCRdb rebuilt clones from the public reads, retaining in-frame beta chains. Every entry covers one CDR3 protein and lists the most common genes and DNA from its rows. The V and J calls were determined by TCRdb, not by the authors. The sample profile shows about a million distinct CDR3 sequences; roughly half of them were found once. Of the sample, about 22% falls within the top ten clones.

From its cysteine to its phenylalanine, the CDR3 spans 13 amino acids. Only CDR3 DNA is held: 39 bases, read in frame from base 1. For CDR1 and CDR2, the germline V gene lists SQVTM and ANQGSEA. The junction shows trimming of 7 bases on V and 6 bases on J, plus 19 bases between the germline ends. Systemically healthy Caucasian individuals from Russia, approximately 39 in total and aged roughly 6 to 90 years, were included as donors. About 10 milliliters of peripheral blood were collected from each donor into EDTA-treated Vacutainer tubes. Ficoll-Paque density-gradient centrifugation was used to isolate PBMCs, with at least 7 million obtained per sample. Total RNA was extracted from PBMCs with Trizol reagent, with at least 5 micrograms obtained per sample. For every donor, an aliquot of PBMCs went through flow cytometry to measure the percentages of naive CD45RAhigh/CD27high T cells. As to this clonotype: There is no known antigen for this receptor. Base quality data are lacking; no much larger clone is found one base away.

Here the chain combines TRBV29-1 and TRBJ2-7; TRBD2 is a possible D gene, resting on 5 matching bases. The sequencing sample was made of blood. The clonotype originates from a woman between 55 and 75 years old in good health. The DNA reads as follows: TGCAGCGCCCGCCGAGGCGGGCATGGCGAGCAGTACTTC. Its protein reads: CSARRGGHGEQYF.